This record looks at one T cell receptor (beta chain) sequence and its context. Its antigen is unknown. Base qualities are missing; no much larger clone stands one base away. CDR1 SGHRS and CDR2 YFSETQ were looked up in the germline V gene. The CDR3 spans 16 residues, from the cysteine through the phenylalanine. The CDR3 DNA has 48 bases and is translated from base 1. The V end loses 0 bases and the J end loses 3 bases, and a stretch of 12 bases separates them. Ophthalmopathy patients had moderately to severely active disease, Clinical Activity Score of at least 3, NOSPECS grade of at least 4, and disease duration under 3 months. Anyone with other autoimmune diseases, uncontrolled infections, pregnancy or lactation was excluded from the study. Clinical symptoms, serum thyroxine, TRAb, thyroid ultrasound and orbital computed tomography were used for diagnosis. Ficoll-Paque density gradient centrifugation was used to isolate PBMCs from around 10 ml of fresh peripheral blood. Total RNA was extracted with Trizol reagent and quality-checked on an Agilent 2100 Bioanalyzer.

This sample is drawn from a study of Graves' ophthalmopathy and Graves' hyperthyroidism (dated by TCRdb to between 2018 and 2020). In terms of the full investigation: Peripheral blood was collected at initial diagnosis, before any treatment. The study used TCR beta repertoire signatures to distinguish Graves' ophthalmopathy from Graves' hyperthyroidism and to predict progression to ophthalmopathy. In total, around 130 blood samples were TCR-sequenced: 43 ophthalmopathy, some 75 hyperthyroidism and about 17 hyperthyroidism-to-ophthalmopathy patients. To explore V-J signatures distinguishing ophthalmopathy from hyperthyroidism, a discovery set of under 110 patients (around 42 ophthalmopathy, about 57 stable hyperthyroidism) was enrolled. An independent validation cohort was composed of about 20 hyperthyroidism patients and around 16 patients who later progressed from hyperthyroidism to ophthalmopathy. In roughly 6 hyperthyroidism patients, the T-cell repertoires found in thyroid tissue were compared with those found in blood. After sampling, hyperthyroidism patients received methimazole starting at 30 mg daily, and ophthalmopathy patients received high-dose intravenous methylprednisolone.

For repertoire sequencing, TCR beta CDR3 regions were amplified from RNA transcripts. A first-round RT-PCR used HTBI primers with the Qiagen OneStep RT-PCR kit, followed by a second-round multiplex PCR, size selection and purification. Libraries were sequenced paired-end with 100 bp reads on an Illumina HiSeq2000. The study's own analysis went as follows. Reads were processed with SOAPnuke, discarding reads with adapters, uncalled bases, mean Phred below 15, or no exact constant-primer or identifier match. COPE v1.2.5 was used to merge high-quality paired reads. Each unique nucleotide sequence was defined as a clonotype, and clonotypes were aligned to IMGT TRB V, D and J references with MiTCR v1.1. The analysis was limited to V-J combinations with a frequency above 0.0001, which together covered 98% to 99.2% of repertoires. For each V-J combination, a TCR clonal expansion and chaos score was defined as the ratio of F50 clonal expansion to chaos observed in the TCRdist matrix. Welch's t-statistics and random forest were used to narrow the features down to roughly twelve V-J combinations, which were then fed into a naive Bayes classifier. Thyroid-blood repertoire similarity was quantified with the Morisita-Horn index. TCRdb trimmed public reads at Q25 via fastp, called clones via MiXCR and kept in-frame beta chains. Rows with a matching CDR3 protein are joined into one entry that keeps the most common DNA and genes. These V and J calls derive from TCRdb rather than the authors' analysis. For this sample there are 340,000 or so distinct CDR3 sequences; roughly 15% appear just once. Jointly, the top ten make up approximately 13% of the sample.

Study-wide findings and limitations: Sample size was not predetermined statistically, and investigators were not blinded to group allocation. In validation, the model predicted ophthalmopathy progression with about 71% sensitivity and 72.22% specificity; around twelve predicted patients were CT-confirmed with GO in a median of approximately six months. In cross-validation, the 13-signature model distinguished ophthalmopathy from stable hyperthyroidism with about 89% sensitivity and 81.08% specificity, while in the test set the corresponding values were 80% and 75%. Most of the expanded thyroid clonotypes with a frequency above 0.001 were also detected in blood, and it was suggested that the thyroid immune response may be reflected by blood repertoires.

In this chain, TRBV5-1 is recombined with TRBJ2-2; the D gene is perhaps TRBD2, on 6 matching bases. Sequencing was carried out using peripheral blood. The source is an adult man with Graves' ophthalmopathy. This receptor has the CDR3 CASSLVLERDTGELFF. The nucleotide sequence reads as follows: TGCGCCAGCAGCTTGGTCCTGGAGCGGGACACCGGGGAGCTGTTTTTT.